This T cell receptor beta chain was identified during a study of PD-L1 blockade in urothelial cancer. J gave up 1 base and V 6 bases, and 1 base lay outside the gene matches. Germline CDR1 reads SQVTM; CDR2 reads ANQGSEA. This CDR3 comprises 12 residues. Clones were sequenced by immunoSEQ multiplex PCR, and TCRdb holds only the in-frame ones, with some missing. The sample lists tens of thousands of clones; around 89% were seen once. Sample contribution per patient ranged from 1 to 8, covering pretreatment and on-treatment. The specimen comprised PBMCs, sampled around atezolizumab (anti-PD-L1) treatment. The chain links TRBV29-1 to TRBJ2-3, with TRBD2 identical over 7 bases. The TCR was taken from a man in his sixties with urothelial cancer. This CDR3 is CSVREGTDTQYF. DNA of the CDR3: TGCAGCGTCCGGGAGGGCACAGATACGCAGTATTTT.